This T cell receptor (beta chain) was obtained from a study of blood T cell repertoires in COVID-19. In the authors' workflow: Quantification of nucleated cells was approximated via reference gene primer amplification. The method was immunoSEQ multiplex PCR; TCRdb's version includes in-frame clones alone and lacks a portion of them. V, J and clone size were drawn from that table, and D and trimming were deduced from the DNA. The table has 500,000 to 600,000 clones, about 89% seen once. This CDR3 has 14 amino acids. V shed 5 bases, J shed 9 bases, and the junction held 7 bases outside the gene matches. CDR1 is SNHLY and CDR2 is FYNNEI in the germline V gene.

J is TRBJ2-1 and V is TRBV2; 10 positions match TRBD2. This receptor was obtained from a woman between 50 and 59 years old with COVID-19, enrolled during active disease. The sample comprised peripheral blood. The DNA for the CDR3 is TGTGCCAGCAGTCCGGGACTAGCGAGGCGTGAGCAGTTCTTC. It specifies CASSPGLARREQFF.